These 25 T cell receptor beta chains were all obtained from the same sample, sequenced in a study of siplizumab effects on memory and regulatory T cells (dated by TCRdb to between 2018 and 2021). Library generation was performed with the immunoSEQ multiplex PCR assay. The table was pulled from immuneACCESS by TCRdb, which kept in-frame rearrangements only. Such tables lose some clones; where checked, under half of the loss comes from unresolved V genes, and the rest has no known cause. The sample table shows more than 90,000 clones, and 90% to 95% are seen once. Clones ranked in the top ten supply roughly 1.3% of the sample. Sequenced material: non-Treg CD4+ T cells sorted from blood. Per the publication, the cell subset or site label means: FACS-sorted unstimulated CD4+ non-regulatory T cells. These receptors originate from a human donor in good health.

The rearrangement uses TRBV5-1 and TRBJ1-2; maybe TRBD1 (6 bases). Germline values: CDR1 SGHRS, CDR2 YFSETQ. Deletions cut 3 bases from V and 8 bases from J, with 14 bases between. The CDR3 is made up of 13 amino acids. The CDR3 coding sequence is TGCGCCAGCAGCTACGAGGGGGGGCCGGGCTACACCTTC. Its translation is CASSYEGGPGYTF.

This clone was detected a few times. V gene TRBV12-5 combines with J gene TRBJ2-1; 9 nucleotides line up with TRBD2. The trim removed 2 bases at V and 5 bases at J, leaving 10 bases unmatched. Germline V gene sequence: CDR1 LGHNT, CDR2 FRNRAP. The CDR3 length is 17 residues. CDR3: CASGLSISGRINNEQFF. CDR3 DNA sequence: TGTGCTAGTGGTTTGTCCATAAGCGGGAGGATAAACAATGAGCAGTTCTTC.

The chain employs TRBV6-4 and TRBJ2-2, with D possibly being TRBD1 (6 bases). CDR1 is MRHNA and CDR2 is SNTAGT in the germline V gene. With 6 bases removed from V and 4 bases from J, the gap between germline ends came to 15 bases. CDR3 size: 15 residues. The CDR3 DNA reads TGTGCCAGCAGCAGGACAGCCTCGGGCACCGGGGAGCTGTTTTTT. Its protein product is CASSRTASGTGELFF.

The chain uses TRBV11-2 and TRBJ2-7; 8 nucleotides align to TRBD2. The CDR3 consists of 15 residues. The germline V gene has CDR1 SGHAT and CDR2 FQNNGV. V lost 4 bases, J lost 1 base, and 6 bases stayed unmatched. As DNA, the CDR3 is TGTGCCAGCAGCTCTCGGGAGGGCTTTTCCTACGAGCAGTACTTC. This encodes CASSSREGFSYEQYF.

The rearrangement joins TRBV6-1 to TRBJ2-7; TRBD2 is a possible D gene (5 bases). V was pared by 7 bases and J by 6 bases, with 16 bases between. This CDR3 is built from 13 residues. Germline V lookup: CDR1 MNHNS, CDR2 SASEGT. The CDR3 DNA follows: TGTGCCAGCATCGAAAGCTTAGCGAGCGAGCAGTACTTC. It yields the protein CASIESLASEQYF.

The V and J genes are TRBV11-2 and TRBJ2-7, with 7 nucleotides matching TRBD1. CDR3 size: 14 residues. Trimming removed 6 bases from V and 0 bases from J; junction bases left unmatched: 5. Germline CDR1 and CDR2: SGHAT and FQNNGV. The DNA for the CDR3 is TGTGCCAGCAGTCACAGGGGCCGCTCCTACGAGCAGTACTTC. This gives the protein CASSHRGRSYEQYF.

This chain joins TRBV28 and TRBJ2-6, with a possible D match to TRBD1 (6 bases). Trimming cost V 2 bases and J 5 bases, with 16 bases left between them. CDR1 MDHEN and CDR2 SYDVKM come from the germline V gene. There are 17 residues in the CDR3. The DNA for the CDR3 is TGTGCCAGCAGTTTAGATCCGGGACACTCGAGGGCCAACGTCCTGACTTTC. Amino acids: CASSLDPGHSRANVLTF.

The chain combines TRBV5-1 with TRBJ2-2; D uncertain. The germline gives CDR1 SGHRS, CDR2 YFSETQ. The CDR3 has 14 amino acids. Trimming took 5 bases from V and 1 from J, leaving 9 bases between them. CDR3 nucleotide sequence: TGCGCCAGCAGTCTGACGGGGAACACCGGGGAGCTGTTTTTT. Protein sequence: CASSLTGNTGELFF. Variable domain in full (rest from reference TRBV5-1 and TRBJ2-2): KAGVTQTPRYLIKTRGQQVTLSCSPISGHRSVSWYQQTPGQGLQFLFEYFSETQRNKGNFPGRFSGRQFSNSRSEMNVSTLELGDSALYLCASSLTGNTGELFFGEGSRLTVL.

CDR3 sequence reads: CASSAGTAGNTIYF. Written as DNA, the CDR3 is TGTGCCAGCAGTGCCGGGACGGCGGGAAACACCATATATTTT. The rearrangement uses TRBV6-1 and TRBJ1-3; the D gene is possibly TRBD1 (5 bases). Trimming took off 4 bases at V and 4 bases at J, with 11 bases between the two ends. The CDR3 loop spans 14 amino acids. Germline loops: CDR1 MNHNS, CDR2 SASEGT.

The chain links TRBV6-5 to TRBJ1-2; the D gene is possibly TRBD1 (5 bases). Germline loops: CDR1 MNHEY, CDR2 SVGAGI. Trimming shortened V by 7 bases and J by 4 bases, and 7 bases separated the two germline ends. This CDR3 region has 11 residues. The CDR3 spells CASKRGYGYTF. The DNA for the CDR3 is TGTGCCAGCAAAAGGGGCTATGGCTACACCTTC.

This rearrangement joins TRBV6-5 to TRBJ2-7; D possibly corresponds to TRBD1 (6 bases). Germline V gene sequence: CDR1 MNHEY, CDR2 SVGAGI. The CDR3 length is 15 residues. V was clipped by 2 bases and J by 4 bases, with 15 bases between them. CDR3 loop: CASSYVQGAAYEQYF. The DNA of the CDR3 is TGTGCCAGCAGTTACGTACAGGGAGCAGCGTACGAGCAGTACTTC.

The chain employs TRBV27 and TRBJ1-6; D is possibly TRBD1 (6 bases). Trimming shortened V by 6 bases and J by 10 bases, and 16 bases separated the two germline ends. This CDR3 spans 14 amino acids. CDR1 is MNHEY, CDR2 SMNVEV, per germline (reference sequence). The CDR3 spells CASREQGGTSPLHF. CDR3 nucleotides: TGTGCCAGCAGAGAACAGGGAGGGACCTCACCCCTCCACTTT.

The genes are TRBV5-8 and TRBJ2-5; D is unclear. Germline V CDR1 and CDR2: SGHTS, YDEGEE. CDR3 length: 12 residues. V dropped 1 base and J dropped 0 bases, with 1 base sitting between them. The CDR3 loop reads CASSLNQETQYF. In DNA form, the CDR3 reads TGTGCCAGCAGCTTGAACCAAGAGACCCAGTACTTC.

The V call is TRBV9, the J call TRBJ2-5, with 9 positions matching TRBD2. The CDR3 contains 16 residues. Germline V gene lookup returns CDR1 SGDLS and CDR2 YYNGEE. V was pared by 0 bases and J by 4 bases, with 7 bases of the junction left unmatched. This CDR3 is CASSVASGRSPETQYF. The CDR3, as DNA: TGTGCCAGCAGCGTAGCAAGCGGGAGGTCTCCAGAGACCCAGTACTTC.

With regard to this clone: Other DNA variants within this sample encode the same CDR3. The rearrangement joins TRBV11-3 to TRBJ2-1; either TRBD1 or TRBD2 may supply D (5 bases each). Trimming took 3 bases from V and 9 from J, leaving 9 bases between them. Germline V gives CDR1 SGHNT, CDR2 YENEEA. The CDR3 has 12 residues. DNA of the CDR3: TGTGCCAGCAGCTTCTCAGGGACTGAGCAGTTCTTC. It translates to CASSFSGTEQFF. The full variable domain, with the rest looked up from reference TRBV11-3 and TRBJ2-1, is EAGVVQSPRYKIIEKKQPVAFWCNPISGHNTLYWYLQNLGQGPELLIRYENEEAVDDSQLPKDRFSAERLKGVDSTLKIQPAELGDSAVYLCASSFSGTEQFFGPGTRLTVL.

Written as DNA, the CDR3 is TGTGCCTGGATCAGGGGAAACTCTGGAAACACCATATATTTT. It yields the protein CAWIRGNSGNTIYF. This chain links TRBV30 with TRBJ1-3; a weak D match, TRBD1 (6 bases). The CDR3 totals 14 residues. V dropped 4 bases and J dropped 0 bases, with 10 bases sitting between them. The germline CDR1 and CDR2 sequences are GTSNPN and SVGIG (reference sequence). The full variable domain, rest sourced from reference TRBV30 and TRBJ1-3, is SQTIHQWPATLVQPVGSPLSLECTVEGTSNPNLYWYRQAAGRGLQLLFYSVGIGQISSEVPQNLSASRPQDRQFILSSKKLLLSDSGFYLCAWIRGNSGNTIYFGEGSWLTVV.

The table lists this clone with a count of one. The chain recombines TRBV27 with TRBJ2-7; D is possibly TRBD2 (7 bases). There are 15 residues in the CDR3. Trimming took 4 bases from V and 3 from J, leaving 16 bases between them. Per germline, CDR1 MNHEY and CDR2 SMNVEV (reference sequence). In DNA, the CDR3 is TGTGCCAGCAGTTATGAGGGAGGGGGATTCTACGAGCAGTACTTC. It is translated as CASSYEGGGFYEQYF.

The J gene is TRBJ2-5, the V gene TRBV7-9; D gene uncertain. Germline assignment: CDR1 SEHNR and CDR2 FQNEAQ (reference sequence). This CDR3 has 12 residues. Trimming took off 2 bases at V and 4 bases at J, with 5 bases between the two ends. CDR3 nucleotide sequence: TGTGCCAGCAGCTTATACGGAGAGACCCAGTACTTC. This translates into CASSLYGETQYF.

This chain links TRBV4-1 with TRBJ2-5, with D hard to call. Germline V gene data show CDR1 as MGHRA and CDR2 as YSYEKL. This CDR3 is built from 13 residues. Trimming removed 5 bases from V and 5 bases from J, with 12 bases in between. The CDR3 DNA sequence: TGCGCCAGCAGCAGAGGAGTCAGGGAGACCCAGTACTTC. As protein: CASSRGVRETQYF.

In its sample, this clone was seen once. This chain joins TRBV27 and TRBJ2-5; TRBD2 might be the D (6 bases). This CDR3 spans 13 amino acids. Germline CDR1 is MNHEY and CDR2 is SMNVEV (reference sequence). V lost 2 bases to trimming and J lost 7 bases, with 11 bases between them. The CDR3 is CASSLKLRGTQYF. CDR3 bases: TGTGCCAGCAGTTTAAAGCTGCGGGGGACCCAGTACTTC.

This chain connects TRBV5-4 to TRBJ2-1; TRBD2 aligns across 7 bases. The CDR3 sequence is 15 residues long. Germline V gene lookup returns CDR1 SGHNT and CDR2 YYREEE (reference sequence). V shed 4 bases and J 7 bases; nucleotides not matched to a gene: 11. CDR3 DNA sequence: TGTGCCAGCAGCCCGGGGGGACCAGCATCGAATGAGCAGTTCTTC. Its translation is CASSPGGPASNEQFF.

The chain joins TRBV2 to TRBJ2-3, with a tentative D call TRBD2 (5 bases). Trimming cost V 8 bases and J 6 bases, with 12 bases left between them. Germline V lookup: CDR1 SNHLY, CDR2 FYNNEI. The CDR3 has 12 residues. The CDR3 sequence: CASYASRDTQYF. The CDR3, as DNA: TGTGCCAGCTATGCTAGCAGGGATACGCAGTATTTT. The full variable domain, with the rest looked up from reference TRBV2 and TRBJ2-3, is EPEVTQTPSHQVTQMGQEVILRCVPISNHLYFYWYRQILGQKVEFLVSFYNNEISEKSEIFDDQFSVERPDGSNFTLKIRSTKLEDSAMYFCASYASRDTQYFGPGTRLTVL.

The chain links TRBV5-1 to TRBJ1-5, with 11 bases fitting TRBD1. Germline values: CDR1 SGHRS, CDR2 YFSETQ. The CDR3 sequence is 16 residues long. V trimming: 2 bases; J trimming: 6 bases; junction bases outside the gene matches: 7. CDR3 sequence: CASSFSGTGGGQPQHF. The CDR3 bases are TGCGCCAGCAGCTTCTCCGGGACAGGGGGAGGTCAGCCCCAGCATTTT.

The rearrangement uses TRBV19 and TRBJ2-1, with D possibly TRBD2 on 6 matching bases. The V end was cut by 4 bases, the J end by 5 bases, with 15 bases between. The CDR3 loop spans 15 amino acids. Germline V gene data show CDR1 as LNHDA and CDR2 as SQIVND (reference sequence). The CDR3 nucleotides read TGTGCCAGTAGTAAAACCGGGACTGGGCACAATGAGCAGTTCTTC. It yields the protein CASSKTGTGHNEQFF.

This clone was seen a few times. This chain's CDR3 is CSVESEGGGYTF. CDR3 DNA sequence: TGCAGCGTTGAAAGTGAGGGAGGAGGCTACACCTTC. J is TRBJ1-2 and V is TRBV29-1; no reliable D call. The germline V gene encodes CDR1 SQVTM and CDR2 ANQGSEA. CDR3 length equals 12 residues. The ends were cut back, 2 bases at V and 8 bases at J, with 12 bases in the middle.